The source of this TCR beta chain is a study of cytomegalovirus exposure and HLA in healthy donors. Study overall: The Caucasian-associated ancestry cluster contained 81% of the approximately 400 genotyped donors.

The germline V gene has CDR1 SGHTA and CDR2 FQGTGA. The CDR3 totals 16 residues. Trimming took off 2 bases at V and 1 base at J, with 11 bases between the two ends. Worth noting for this clone: Antigen specificity is unknown.

Use of 60 Vbeta and 13 Jbeta primers characterized the PCR. Assay: immunoSEQ multiplex PCR; the TCRdb copy retains only in-frame clones and omits some. The table lists around 150,000 clones, 60% to 85% of them singletons. Study-level results: It was reported in a later analysis that an Asian-associated ancestry cluster showed fewer N-insertions than the approximately 670-donor mean. Three chains linked to CMV were shown in vitro to be specific for CMV antigens. A later analysis linked a missense DCLRE1C variant to TCR beta V- and J-gene trimming.

This TCR was recovered from a man between 50 and 59 years old in good health and CMV-seropositive. Sequenced sample: PBMCs. The rearrangement links TRBV7-3 to TRBJ2-2; perhaps TRBD1 as D (7 bases). This CDR3 reads CASSLGGGQNTGELFF. CDR3 nucleotides: TGTGCCAGCAGCTTAGGAGGGGGCCAGAACACCGGGGAGCTGTTTTTT.